The TCR beta chain described here comes from a study of T cell responses to AZD1222 COVID-19 vaccine. Notes on this clone: Its antigen is still unknown.

The CDR3 totals 15 residues. V dropped 3 bases and J dropped 2 bases, with 14 bases sitting between them. Germline CDR1 reads LNHDA; CDR2 reads SQIVND (reference sequence). Assay: immunoSEQ multiplex PCR; the TCRdb copy retains only in-frame clones and omits some. The table includes 170,000 or so clones, 85% to 95% detected once. Broader study findings: Nearly half of spike-specific TCRs reportedly target unmutated variant regions. Recipients of two AZD1222 doses showed rising Spike-specific TCR breadth and depth.

V gene TRBV19 combines with J gene TRBJ2-7; D is perhaps TRBD2 (7 bases). Sequenced here: peripheral blood, sampled 28 days after the second dose of the MenACWY control vaccine. This TCR was recovered from an adult who received the MenACWY meningococcal vaccine as a control. In nucleotides, the CDR3 is TGTGCCAGTAGTATGGTAGGGCGGGGGCCCTACGAGCAGTACTTC. This sequence encodes CASSMVGRGPYEQYF.